Listed below are T cell receptor beta chains from one sample, sequenced in a study of T-cell reconstitution after alpha-beta-depleted transplantation in children. TCRdb re-analysed the PCR reads in MiXCR, keeping a single row per CDR3 protein. The top ten hold 0.85% to 1.3% of the sample, which has 600,000 to 700,000 distinct CDR3 sequences, 15% to 20% seen once. The input for sequencing was PBMCs from the stem cell graft donor, taken from the stem cell graft. All receptors derive from a human donor who donated a stem cell graft to a child with acute myeloid leukemia. CDR3s include the opening cysteine and the closing phenylalanine or tryptophan. Fields, in order: clone size, V gene, D gene, J gene, CDR3 protein, CDR3 DNA. The D gene is left open where the match is weak. Not all rows give a size; the values are once, few, many and, for expanded clones, a class.

size: many
V: TRBV5-6
D: NA
J: TRBJ1-2
CDR3: CASSFFGGANYGYTF
DNA: TGTGCCAGCAGCTTCTTTGGAGGAGCTAACTATGGCTACACCTTC

size: NA
V: TRBV12-3/TRBV12-4
D: NA
J: TRBJ2-7
CDR3: CASSPETGPHEQYF
DNA: TGTGCCAGCAGTCCAGAGACGGGACCCCACGAGCAGTACTTC

size: NA
V: TRBV7-6
D: TRBD1
J: TRBJ2-3
CDR3: CASSPIGKGQGFTDTQYF
DNA: TGTGCCAGCAGCCCAATAGGGAAAGGACAGGGGTTCACAGATACGCAGTATTTT

size: few
V: TRBV6-1
D: NA
J: TRBJ1-2
CDR3: CASRLPGQQRGGYTF
DNA: TGTGCCAGCAGGCTACCGGGACAACAGAGGGGTGGCTACACCTTC

size: NA
V: TRBV9
D: TRBD2
J: TRBJ2-1
CDR3: CASSVVGGSEQFF
DNA: TGTGCCAGCAGCGTAGTGGGAGGGTCTGAGCAGTTCTTC

size: NA
V: TRBV9
D: NA
J: TRBJ2-3
CDR3: CASSVGGGSDTQYF
DNA: TGTGCCAGCAGCGTAGGGGGGGGCTCAGATACGCAGTATTTT

size: NA
V: TRBV7-9
D: NA
J: TRBJ1-2
CDR3: CASSLPARSNYGYTF
DNA: TGTGCCAGCAGCTTACCGGCAAGATCTAACTATGGCTACACCTTC

size: many
V: TRBV20-1
D: NA
J: TRBJ2-5
CDR3: CSARDRGFQETQYF
DNA: TGCAGTGCTAGAGATAGAGGGTTCCAGGAGACCCAGTACTTC

size: many
V: TRBV25-1
D: NA
J: TRBJ2-7
CDR3: CASSRGDGSYEQYF
DNA: TGTGCCAGCAGCCGAGGGGACGGATCCTACGAGCAGTACTTC

size: many
V: TRBV9
D: TRBD2
J: TRBJ2-1
CDR3: CASSVGGGYNEQFF
DNA: TGTGCCAGCAGCGTGGGGGGGGGCTACAATGAGCAGTTCTTC

size: many
V: TRBV12-3/TRBV12-4
D: NA
J: TRBJ2-1
CDR3: CASGWGSYNEQFF
DNA: TGTGCCAGCGGATGGGGCTCCTACAATGAGCAGTTCTTC

size: many
V: TRBV20-1
D: TRBD1
J: TRBJ2-3
CDR3: CSPLQGDTDTQYF
DNA: TGCAGCCCCTTGCAGGGGGACACCGATACGCAGTATTTT

size: NA
V: TRBV25-1
D: TRBD2
J: TRBJ2-1
CDR3: CASNLRGGPNEQFF
DNA: TGTGCCAGCAACCTCCGGGGGGGCCCCAATGAGCAGTTCTTC

size: NA
V: TRBV12-3/TRBV12-4
D: NA
J: TRBJ2-7
CDR3: CASGLMNPGGPMYEQYF
DNA: TGTGCCAGCGGGCTGATGAACCCAGGGGGGCCTATGTACGAGCAGTACTTC

size: NA
V: TRBV6-5
D: NA
J: TRBJ1-2
CDR3: CASSFSGRVYGYTF
DNA: TGTGCCAGCAGCTTCTCAGGACGGGTCTATGGCTACACCTTC

size: few
V: TRBV12-3/TRBV12-4
D: TRBD1
J: TRBJ1-2
CDR3: CASRGETGMRGYTF
DNA: TGTGCCAGCAGGGGGGAGACAGGGATGCGAGGCTACACCTTC

size: NA
V: TRBV5-1
D: TRBD2
J: TRBJ2-1
CDR3: CASSFTSGGPYEQFF
DNA: TGCGCCAGCAGCTTTACTAGCGGGGGTCCGTATGAGCAGTTCTTC

size: many
V: TRBV6-5
D: NA
J: TRBJ1-6
CDR3: CASSYSHRRDGRMTLHF
DNA: TGTGCCAGCAGTTACTCGCACCGCCGGGACGGGCGTATGACCCTCCACTTT

size: few
V: TRBV5-1
D: TRBD1
J: TRBJ2-1
CDR3: CASSLARGPPSDEQFF
DNA: TGCGCCAGCAGCTTGGCCAGGGGGCCCCCGTCGGATGAGCAGTTCTTC

size: NA
V: TRBV5-1
D: TRBD2
J: TRBJ2-2
CDR3: CASSLAGLVGTGELFF
DNA: TGCGCCAGCAGCTTAGCGGGACTAGTCGGAACCGGGGAGCTGTTTTTT

size: many
V: TRBV20-1
D: NA
J: TRBJ2-1
CDR3: CSASIGQSTYNEQFF
DNA: TGCAGTGCTAGTATAGGACAGTCGACCTACAATGAGCAGTTCTTC

size: NA
V: TRBV20-1
D: NA
J: TRBJ1-5
CDR3: CSAPRGFSGSNQPQHF
DNA: TGCAGTGCCCCTAGAGGGTTTTCGGGTAGCAATCAGCCCCAGCATTTT

size: NA
V: TRBV12-3/TRBV12-4
D: TRBD2
J: TRBJ2-3
CDR3: CASSPLAGGLGSDTQYF
DNA: TGTGCCAGCAGTCCTCTAGCGGGGGGGCTTGGTTCGGATACGCAGTATTTT

size: few
V: TRBV29-1
D: NA
J: TRBJ1-4
CDR3: CSVGGTNEKLFF
DNA: TGCAGCGTGGGGGGGACTAATGAAAAACTGTTTTTT